The sequence of this T cell receptor beta chain was determined in a study of shared clonotypes between healthy human individuals. General study findings and limits: Non-shared clonotypes had lower generation probabilities than those shared by all four donors.

The CDR3 runs to 17 residues. Germline V gene sequence: CDR1 ENHRY, CDR2 SYGVKD. V was trimmed by 4 bases and J by 8 bases, leaving 26 bases between them. Assay: immunoSEQ multiplex PCR; the TCRdb copy retains only in-frame clones and omits some. The sample lists over 850,000 clones, 75% to 85% occurring once. In regard to this clone: Its specificity is not known.

Sample: memory CD4+ T cells from PBMCs. Indicated subset: CD45RA-negative fraction. The clonotype originates from a man younger than 35 in good health. Some clones in this sample may be carry-over from other donors' samples. V is TRBV10-3 and J is TRBJ1-2; D is uncertain. The CDR3 loop is CAISGELLWLPEYGYTF. The CDR3 bases are TGTGCCATCAGTGGAGAGCTCCTCTGGCTCCCGGAATACGGCTACACCTTC.